The 2 T cell receptor beta chains presented below share a single source sample, sequenced in a study of T cell responses to AZD1222 COVID-19 vaccine. Using immunoSEQ multiplex PCR, the repertoire was profiled, and TCRdb retains in-frame clones only, with some absent. The table lists 150,000 to 200,000 clones, roughly 94% of them singletons. The material was peripheral blood, obtained on day 0 of AZD1222 vaccination. All receptors come from an adult in good health.

This clone was detected only a few times. The genes are TRBV2 and TRBJ1-4, with D unclear. V was pared by 8 bases and J by 0 bases, with 13 bases between. The CDR3 extends over 15 amino acids. Germline-derived CDR1 and CDR2 are SNHLY and FYNNEI. The CDR3 region has the DNA TGTGCCAGCCAAGGAGATACGGCAACTAATGAAAAACTGTTTTTT. It codes for CASQGDTATNEKLFF.

The rearrangement joins TRBV19 to TRBJ2-6; D is unclear. With 5 bases removed from V and 0 bases from J, the gap between germline ends came to 5 bases. CDR1 is LNHDA, CDR2 SQIVND, per germline (reference sequence). This CDR3 is 14 amino acids long. Here the CDR3 DNA reads TGTGCCAGTAGTGTGGGCTCTGGGGCCAACGTCCTGACTTTC. Translation gives CASSVGSGANVLTF. Full variable domain (rest looked up from reference TRBV19 and TRBJ2-6): DGGITQSPKYLFRKEGQNVTLSCEQNLNHDAMYWYRQDPGQGLRLIYYSQIVNDFQKGDIAEGYSVSREKKESFPLTVTSAQKNPTAFYLCASSVGSGANVLTFGAGSRLTVL.